The next 20 T cell receptor beta chains were all read from a single sample in a study of identical twins (dated by TCRdb to the mid-2010s). To prepare the library, 5' RACE was applied. TCRdb lists the instrument as Illumina HiSeq 2000. TCRdb itself trimmed the public reads at Q25 with fastp, ran MiXCR and retained productive beta chains. Every entry covers one CDR3 protein and lists the most common genes and DNA from its rows. The sample yields a few hundred thousand distinct CDR3 sequences; around 15% were counted once. Clones ranked in the top ten supply about 0.4% of the sample. This sample also belongs to another study, concerning yellow fever vaccine responses in identical twins.

The sequenced sample consisted of CD4+ T cells sorted from blood. The receptor source for this set is a woman between 18 and 30 years old in good health.

This clonotype has only a few counts. The chain couples TRBV20-1 to TRBJ1-6; the match to TRBD1 covers 8 bases. This CDR3 has 15 amino acids. J lost 9 bases, V lost 1 base, and 8 bases had no gene match. The germline V gene encodes CDR1 DFQATT and CDR2 SNEGSKA (reference sequence). CDR3 region: CSARAGGEGGSPLHF. The CDR3 region has the DNA TGCAGTGCTAGAGCAGGGGGCGAGGGGGGTTCACCCCTCCACTTT.

This clonotype was recorded at least ten times. The chain carries TRBV12-3 or TRBV12-4 and TRBJ1-1; 12 bases agree with TRBD1. This CDR3 comprises 14 residues. Losses at the gene ends were 4 bases for V and 10 bases for J; bases not matched to a gene: 7. CDR3 sequence reads: CASSSPGQGALAFF. The CDR3, as DNA: TGTGCCAGCAGTTCTCCGGGACAGGGGGCCCTAGCTTTCTTT.

This chain uses TRBV29-1 with TRBJ1-2; D is unclear. The CDR3 totals 14 residues. Germline V gene data show CDR1 as SQVTM and CDR2 as ANQGSEA. Trimming took off 1 base at V and 4 bases at J, with 13 bases between the two ends. For the CDR3, the DNA is TGCAGCGTTGAAGGTCGGACGGGTGGCTATGGCTACACCTTC. Protein product: CSVEGRTGGYGYTF. The full variable domain, rest sourced from reference TRBV29-1 and TRBJ1-2, is SAVISQKPSRDICQRGTSLTIQCQVDSQVTMMFWYRQQPGQSLTLIATANQGSEATYESGFVIDKFPISRPNLTFSTLTVSNMSPEDSSIYLCSVEGRTGGYGYTFGSGTRLTVV.

This clonotype was recorded at least ten times. The chain has TRBV11-2 and TRBJ1-2, with D maybe TRBD1 (6 bases). CDR1 SGHAT and CDR2 FQNNGV come from the germline V gene. This CDR3 region has 15 residues. The V end was cut by 5 bases, the J end by 1 base, with 14 bases between. The CDR3 loop reads CASSARTVFNYGYTF. As DNA, the CDR3 is TGTGCCAGCAGCGCACGGACAGTATTTAACTATGGCTACACCTTC.

This clonotype was counted at least ten times. The CDR3 nucleotides read TGTGCCATCAGGGACGGTGGGGACCAGTACTTC. The encoded protein is CAIRDGGDQYF. This chain uses TRBV10-3 with TRBJ2-5; D is ambiguous. The CDR3 extends over 11 amino acids. Germline CDR1 and CDR2: ENHRY and SYGVKD. V shed 6 bases and J shed 10 bases, with 12 bases lying between them.

In its sample, this clonotype was seen a few times. The chain is built from TRBV5-1 and TRBJ1-5; 7 bases are a match to TRBD1. Trimming at V came to 5 bases and at J to 6 bases, leaving 11 bases not matched to a gene. CDR3 size: 15 residues. Germline V CDR1 and CDR2: SGHRS, YFSETQ. CDR3 sequence: CASSLDPGGPQPQHF. The CDR3 DNA follows: TGCGCCAGCAGTCTTGACCCAGGGGGTCCTCAGCCCCAGCATTTT.

This clonotype turned up a few times. The chain uses TRBV10-3 and TRBJ1-3, with a weak D call TRBD1 (6 bases). This CDR3 is built from 13 residues. V lost 8 bases, J lost 0 bases, and 8 bases lay in between. Germline values: CDR1 ENHRY, CDR2 SYGVKD. CDR3 protein: CAIGQYSGNTIYF. The DNA for the CDR3 is TGTGCCATCGGACAGTACTCTGGAAACACCATATATTTT.

This chain links TRBV24-1 with TRBJ2-7; unclear D gene. The germline V and J ends were trimmed by 11 bases and 5 bases, with 9 bases remaining between them. This CDR3 contains 10 residues. In germline, CDR1 is KGHDR, CDR2 SFDVKD. The CDR3 DNA reads TGTGCCAACCACGGCCACGAGCAGTACGTC. This sequence encodes CANHGHEQYV.

This clonotype was seen more than once but under ten times. The chain employs TRBV28 and TRBJ2-2; D is tentatively TRBD1 or TRBD2 (5 bases each). Germline V lookup: CDR1 MDHEN, CDR2 SYDVKM. The V end lost 5 bases, the J end lost 3 bases, and 22 bases lay between the germline ends. This CDR3 is 18 amino acids long. The CDR3 nucleotides are TGTGCCAGCAGTCCTTGGGGCTTTGACGGGCGGGACACCGGGGAGCTGTTTTTT. Protein sequence: CASSPWGFDGRDTGELFF. The full variable domain, with the rest looked up from reference TRBV28 and TRBJ2-2, is DVKVTQSSRYLVKRTGEKVFLECVQDMDHENMFWYRQDPGLGLRLIYFSYDVKMKEKGDIPEGYSVSREKKERFSLILESASTNQTSMYLCASSPWGFDGRDTGELFFGEGSRLTVL.

This clonotype was observed a few times. V and J are TRBV7-9 and TRBJ2-7, with D perhaps TRBD1 or TRBD2 (5 bases each). Trimming left V 5 bases short and J 3 bases short, with 11 bases between. Germline V gene data show CDR1 as SEHNR and CDR2 as FQNEAQ (reference sequence). This CDR3 contains 13 residues. CDR3 loop: CASSRDGVYEQYV. The CDR3 bases are TGTGCCAGCAGCCGGGACGGAGTCTACGAGCAGTACGTC.

This clonotype appeared a few times. The gene calls are TRBV3-1 and TRBJ2-7; D ambiguous. CDR3 length: 11 amino acids. CDR1 and CDR2 from the germline V gene are LGHDT and YNNKEL (reference sequence). V dropped 6 bases and J dropped 6 bases, with 9 bases sitting between them. The CDR3 DNA sequence: TGTGCCAGCAGTAAGGGTTCCGAGCAGTACTTC. Amino acid sequence: CASSKGSEQYF.

The chain employs TRBV7-9 and TRBJ2-3; D is ambiguous. The CDR3 covers 15 residues. The germline V and J ends were trimmed by 2 bases and 2 bases, with 11 bases remaining between them. CDR1 SEHNR and CDR2 FQNEAQ come from the germline V gene (reference sequence). The CDR3 is CASSLTMTNTDTQYF. CDR3 coding DNA: TGTGCCAGCAGCTTAACAATGACAAACACAGATACGCAGTATTTT.

This clonotype has only a few counts. This sequence joins TRBV6-1 and TRBJ2-1; TRBD1 agrees at 10 bases. The CDR3 covers 14 residues. The V gene end was trimmed by 5 bases and the J gene end by 8 bases; junction bases not matched to a gene: 6. Germline V gene sequence: CDR1 MNHNS, CDR2 SASEGT. As DNA, the CDR3 is TGTGCCAGCAGTCCAGACAGGGGGCTCGATGAGCAGTTCTTC. It encodes CASSPDRGLDEQFF.

This clonotype was detected a few times. V usage is TRBV11-2 and J usage is TRBJ1-6; D gene ambiguous. Germline CDR1 reads SGHAT; CDR2 reads FQNNGV. With 0 bases removed from V and 0 bases from J, the gap between germline ends came to 6 bases. The CDR3 is made up of 16 amino acids. The CDR3 DNA follows: TGTGCCAGCAGCTTAGAGCTGAGCTCCTATAATTCACCCCTCCACTTT. Its translation: CASSLELSSYNSPLHF. The full variable domain, completed using reference TRBV11-2 and TRBJ1-6, is EAGVAQSPRYKIIEKRQSVAFWCNPISGHATLYWYQQILGQGPKLLIQFQNNGVVDDSQLPKDRFSAERLKGVDSTLKIQPAKLEDSAVYLCASSLELSSYNSPLHFGNGTRLTVT.

This clonotype showed up just a few times. The chain is built from TRBV6-1 and TRBJ2-7, with 12 bases matching TRBD1. The V and J ends lost 11 bases and 7 bases, in that order; junction bases with no gene match: 9. This CDR3 spans 13 amino acids. CDR1 MNHNS and CDR2 SASEGT come from the germline V gene. The CDR3 nucleotides are TGTGCCTGTATGGGACAGGGGGCGCGGGAGCAGTACTTC. Its protein product is CACMGQGAREQYF.

The chain has TRBV3-1 and TRBJ2-7; 9 nucleotides agree with TRBD1. Trimming at V came to 5 bases and at J to 2 bases, leaving 4 bases not matched to a gene. This CDR3 has 14 amino acids. Germline CDR1 LGHDT, CDR2 YNNKEL (reference sequence). The CDR3 DNA is TGTGCCAGCAGCAAAGGGACAGGGACCTACGAGCAGTACGTC. The encoded protein is CASSKGTGTYEQYV.

There are a few counts of this clonotype. The chain links TRBV15 to TRBJ2-1, with D perhaps being TRBD1 or TRBD2 (5 bases each). The germline V and J ends were trimmed by 3 bases and 10 bases, with 10 bases remaining between them. Per the germline V gene, CDR1 is LNHNV and CDR2 is YYDKDF (reference sequence). This CDR3 is 12 amino acids long. The CDR3, as DNA: TGTGCCACCAGCAGGGGGGAGTTAGAGCAGTTCTTC. It specifies CATSRGELEQFF.

The rearrangement joins TRBV20-1 to TRBJ2-3; D is uncertain. The germline V gene encodes CDR1 DFQATT and CDR2 SNEGSKA (reference sequence). The CDR3 totals 13 residues. V was pared by 7 bases and J by 1 base, with 12 bases between. In nucleotides, the CDR3 is TGCAGTGACCAGAGACACGGCACAGATACGCAGTATTTT. It is translated as CSDQRHGTDTQYF.

The V and J genes are TRBV4-1 and TRBJ2-5; TRBD1 agrees at 7 bases. The CDR3 contains 15 residues. V dropped 1 base and J dropped 2; count of bases not matched to a gene: 4. Germline V gene sequence: CDR1 MGHRA, CDR2 YSYEKL. The CDR3 nucleotides are TGCGCCAGCAGCCAAGCTTTGACAGGGCAAGAGACCCAGTACTTC. Its protein product is CASSQALTGQETQYF.

This clonotype was seen a handful of times. DNA for the CDR3: TGCGCCAGCCGGGACAATCCTGATGAAAAACTGTTTTTT. Residues: CASRDNPDEKLFF. The chain is built from TRBV5-1 and TRBJ1-4; perhaps TRBD1 as D (6 bases). The CDR3 runs to 13 residues. Germline V lookup: CDR1 SGHRS, CDR2 YFSETQ. Trimming removed 7 bases at V and 6 bases at J, with 13 bases between.